This is a list of T cell receptor beta chains from one sample in a study of OX40 agonist ivuxolimab in advanced cancers. The repertoire was sequenced with immunoSEQ multiplex PCR; TCRdb's copy has only in-frame clones and lacks some. The sample has about 94,000 clones, 80% to 95% seen once. The sample here was CD4+ or CD8+ T cells sorted from blood, taken in a trial of the OX40 agonist ivuxolimab. The receptors stem from an adult with an advanced solid tumor such as melanoma, head and neck, liver or kidney cancer. The CDR3 runs from the conserved cysteine through the conserved F or W. A D gene is named only where the DNA matches it firmly.

>13|-|TRBJ1-1|TRBV29-1
CSVAPGARTEAFF
TGCAGCGTTGCGCCGGGGGCGAGGACTGAAGCTTTCTTT
>15|-|TRBJ2-5|TRBV6-5
CASSTGTVTEETQYF
TGTGCCAGCAGTACCGGGACGGTGACTGAAGAGACCCAGTACTTC
>13|-|TRBJ2-1|TRBV27
CASSLSVGNEQFF
TGTGCCAGCAGTTTAAGTGTTGGCAATGAGCAGTTCTTC
>15|-|TRBJ1-1|TRBV28
CASSLMGRQNTEAFF
TGTGCCAGCAGTTTGATGGGACGGCAGAACACTGAAGCTTTCTTT
>13|-|TRBJ2-1|TRBV5-1
CASSLVWYNEQFF
TGCGCCAGCAGCTTGGTCTGGTACAATGAGCAGTTCTTC
>15|-|TRBJ1-6|TRBV28
CASSLPSTYNSPLHF
TGTGCCAGCAGTTTACCCTCAACCTATAATTCACCCCTCCACTTT
>16|-|TRBJ1-3|TRBV28
CASSLEPPFSGNTIYF
TGTGCCAGCAGTTTAGAACCGCCATTCTCTGGAAACACCATATATTTT
>14|TRBD2|TRBJ2-1|TRBV2
CASNLGLAGDEQFF
TGTGCCAGCAACCTGGGACTAGCGGGAGACGAGCAGTTCTTC
>13|-|TRBJ2-3|TRBV2
CASEGRSTDTQYF
TGTGCCAGCGAGGGGAGAAGCACAGATACGCAGTATTTT
>15|TRBD2|TRBJ2-3|TRBV9
CASSVNGGATDTQYF
TGTGCCAGCAGCGTAAACGGGGGGGCCACAGATACGCAGTATTTT
>11|-|TRBJ2-7|TRBV20-1
CSARDQGEQYF
TGCAGTGCTAGAGATCAGGGGGAGCAGTACTTC
>14|TRBD1|TRBJ1-2|TRBV29-1
CSVETGTGADGYTF
TGCAGCGTTGAAACCGGGACAGGGGCGGATGGCTACACCTTC
>14|TRBD1|TRBJ1-6|TRBV5-6
CASSSTGFNSPLHF
TGTGCCAGCAGCTCGACAGGGTTTAATTCACCCCTCCACTTT